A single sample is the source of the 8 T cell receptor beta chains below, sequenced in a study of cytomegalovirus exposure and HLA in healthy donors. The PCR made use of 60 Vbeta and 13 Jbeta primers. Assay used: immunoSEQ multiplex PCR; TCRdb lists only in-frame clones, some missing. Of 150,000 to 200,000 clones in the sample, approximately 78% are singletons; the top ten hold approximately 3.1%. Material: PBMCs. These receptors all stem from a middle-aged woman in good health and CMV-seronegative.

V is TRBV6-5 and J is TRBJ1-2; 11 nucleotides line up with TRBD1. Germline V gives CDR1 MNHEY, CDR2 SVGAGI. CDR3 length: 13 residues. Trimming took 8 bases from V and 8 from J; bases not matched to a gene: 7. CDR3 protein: CASGRTGGLGYTF. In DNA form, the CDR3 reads TGTGCCAGCGGCCGGACAGGGGGCCTCGGCTACACCTTC.

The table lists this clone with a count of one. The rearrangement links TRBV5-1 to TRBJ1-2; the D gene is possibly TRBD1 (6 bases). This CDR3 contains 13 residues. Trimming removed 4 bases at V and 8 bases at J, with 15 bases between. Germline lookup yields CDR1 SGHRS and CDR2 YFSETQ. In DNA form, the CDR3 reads TGCGCCAGCAGCCTGATGGGGGCCGAGGGCTACACCTTC. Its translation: CASSLMGAEGYTF.

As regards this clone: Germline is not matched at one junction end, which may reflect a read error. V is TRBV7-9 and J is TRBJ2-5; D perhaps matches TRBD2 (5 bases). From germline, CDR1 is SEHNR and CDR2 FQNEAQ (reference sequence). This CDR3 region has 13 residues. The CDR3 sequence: CSSIRTGQETQYF. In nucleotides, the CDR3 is TGTTCCAGCATTAGGACTGGCCAAGAGACCCAGTACTTC.

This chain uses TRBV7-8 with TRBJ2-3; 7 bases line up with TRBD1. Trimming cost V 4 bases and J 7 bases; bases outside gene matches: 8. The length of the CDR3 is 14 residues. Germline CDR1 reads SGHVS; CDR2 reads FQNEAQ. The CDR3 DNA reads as TGTGCCAGCAGCTCACAGGGACAGTGGCATACGCAGTATTTT. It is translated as CASSSQGQWHTQYF.

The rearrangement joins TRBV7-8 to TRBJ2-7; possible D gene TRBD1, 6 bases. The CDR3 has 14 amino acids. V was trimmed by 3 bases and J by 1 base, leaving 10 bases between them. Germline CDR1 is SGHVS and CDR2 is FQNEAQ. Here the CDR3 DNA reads TGTGCCAGCAGCTTGCTGACAGGTTCCTACGAGCAGTACTTC. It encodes CASSLLTGSYEQYF.

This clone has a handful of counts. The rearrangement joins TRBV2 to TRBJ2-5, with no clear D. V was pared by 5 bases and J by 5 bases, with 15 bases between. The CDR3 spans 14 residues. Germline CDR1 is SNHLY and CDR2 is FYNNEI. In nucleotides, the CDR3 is TGTGCCAGCAGTCCAAGTTTAGGAGTGGAGACCCAGTACTTC. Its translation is CASSPSLGVETQYF.

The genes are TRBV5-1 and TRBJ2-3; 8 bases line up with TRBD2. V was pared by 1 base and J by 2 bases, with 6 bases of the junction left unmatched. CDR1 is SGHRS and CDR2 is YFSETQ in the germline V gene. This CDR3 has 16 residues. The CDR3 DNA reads TGCGCCAGCAGCTTGAGTAGCGGGGCTGCCACAGATACGCAGTATTTT. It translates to CASSLSSGAATDTQYF.

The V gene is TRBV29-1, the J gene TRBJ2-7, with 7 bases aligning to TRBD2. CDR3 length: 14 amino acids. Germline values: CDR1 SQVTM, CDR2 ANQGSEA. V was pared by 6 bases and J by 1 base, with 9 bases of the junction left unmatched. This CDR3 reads CSVRMAGDSYEQYF. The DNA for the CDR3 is TGCAGCGTGAGGATGGCGGGGGATTCCTACGAGCAGTACTTC.